These 24 T cell receptor beta chains were sequenced from one sample in a study of cytomegalovirus exposure and HLA in healthy donors. The PCR ran on 60 Vbeta and 13 Jbeta primers. Method: immunoSEQ multiplex PCR; TCRdb's copy keeps in-frame clones and lacks some. The sample contains about 170,000 clones, over 75% of which appear only once. Sequences were obtained from PBMCs. The receptor source for this set is a male donor in good health and CMV-seronegative.

The chain recombines TRBV27 with TRBJ2-6, with a possible D match to TRBD1 (5 bases). The V end lost 0 bases, the J end lost 2 bases, and 8 bases lay between the germline ends. Germline lookup yields CDR1 MNHEY and CDR2 SMNVEV (reference sequence). This CDR3 has 16 residues. CDR3 protein: CASSLSRGTGANVLTF. For the CDR3, the DNA is TGTGCCAGCAGTTTATCTAGGGGTACTGGGGCCAACGTCCTGACTTTC.

The V and J genes are TRBV20-1 and TRBJ2-7; the D gene is possibly TRBD1 (6 bases). Germline V gives CDR1 DFQATT, CDR2 SNEGSKA (reference sequence). This CDR3 has 11 amino acids. V was trimmed by 5 bases and J by 8 bases, leaving 13 bases between them. Here the CDR3 DNA reads TGCAGTGCTCGGGACACCGAAAAGCAGTACTTC. It is translated as CSARDTEKQYF.

The genes are TRBV5-1 and TRBJ2-1, with a possible D match to TRBD1 (5 bases). Germline CDR1 is SGHRS and CDR2 is YFSETQ. With 0 bases removed from V and 3 bases from J, the gap between germline ends came to 10 bases. This CDR3 contains 15 residues. The CDR3 sequence is CASSLGQTDYNEQFF. The CDR3 coding sequence is TGCGCCAGCAGCTTGGGACAGACCGACTACAATGAGCAGTTCTTC.

The chain has TRBV19 and TRBJ2-2, with D maybe TRBD1 (5 bases). Trimming stripped 6 bases from V and 0 bases from J, with 5 bases between. This CDR3 is 13 amino acids long. From germline, CDR1 is LNHDA and CDR2 SQIVND (reference sequence). This CDR3 is CASRDTNTGELFF. The DNA for the CDR3 is TGTGCCAGTAGGGACACGAACACCGGGGAGCTGTTTTTT.

V and J are TRBV7-2 and TRBJ1-1, with a possible D match to TRBD1 (6 bases). Trimming pared 5 bases from V and 1 base from J, leaving 8 bases between. This CDR3 is built from 13 residues. Germline CDR1 and CDR2: SGHTA and FQGNSA. CDR3: CASSVQGNTEAFF. CDR3 bases: TGTGCCAGCAGCGTACAGGGGAACACTGAAGCTTTCTTT.

The V call is TRBV11-2, the J call TRBJ1-1, with D unclear. The germline V gene has CDR1 SGHAT and CDR2 FQNNGV. Trimming left V 4 bases short and J 1 base short, with 13 bases between. The length of the CDR3 is 15 residues. This CDR3 is CASSSVYKRNTEAFF. The DNA of the CDR3 is TGTGCCAGCAGCTCCGTATATAAGAGGAACACTGAAGCTTTCTTT.

This rearrangement joins TRBV28 to TRBJ2-1, with 7 bases lining up with TRBD1. Germline V gene lookup returns CDR1 MDHEN and CDR2 SYDVKM. The CDR3 extends over 13 amino acids. After removal of 5 bases from V and 16 bases from J, the junction contained 14 bases not matched to a gene. CDR3 residues: CASSPLASGQLFF. The DNA of the CDR3 is TGTGCCAGCAGTCCGTTGGCATCGGGACAGCTTTTCTTC.

This clone was observed once. The chain uses TRBV4-1 and TRBJ2-4; a possible D gene is TRBD1 (6 bases). This CDR3 spans 20 amino acids. The ends were cut back, 3 bases at V and 0 bases at J, with 24 bases in the middle. Germline loops: CDR1 MGHRA, CDR2 YSYEKL. The CDR3: CASSHGAKDRSNLAKNIQYF. The CDR3 DNA reads as TGCGCCAGCAGCCACGGGGCGAAGGACAGATCTAACCTAGCCAAAAACATTCAGTACTTC.

The chain employs TRBV4-2 and TRBJ2-5; 9 bases map to TRBD1. J lost 3 bases, V lost 4 bases, and 9 bases had no gene match. This CDR3 is built from 16 residues. Germline V gene data show CDR1 as LGHNA and CDR2 as YNFKEQ. The CDR3 is CASSPGDRDVEETQYF. The CDR3 DNA reads TGTGCCAGCAGCCCTGGGGACAGGGACGTTGAAGAGACCCAGTACTTC.

This clone was counted once. J is TRBJ2-2 and V is TRBV5-6; D is undetermined. V gave up 6 bases and J gave up 8 bases, with 17 bases separating them. This CDR3 spans 14 amino acids. Germline CDR1 SGHDT, CDR2 YYEEEE. For the CDR3, the DNA is TGTGCCAGCACCATCCGACAAGCTCCAGGGGAGCTGTTTTTT. Protein sequence: CASTIRQAPGELFF.

On this clone itself: A junction end diverges from the germline sequence, so it may reflect a read error. The gene calls are TRBV7-6 and TRBJ2-7; 8 bases map to TRBD1. This CDR3 has 14 residues. In germline, CDR1 is SGHVS, CDR2 FNYEAQ. The CDR3 coding sequence is TGTGCCAGCAGCCCGGGGACAGGATCCTCCGAGCAGTACTTC. Translated, it gives CASSPGTGSSEQYF.

This clone was seen once. The CDR3 spells CASSLVRGNTEAFF. CDR3 nucleotides: TGTGCCAGCAGCTTAGTAAGGGGCAACACTGAAGCTTTCTTT. The rearrangement links TRBV7-8 to TRBJ1-1, with a possible D match to TRBD1 (5 bases). CDR1 SGHVS and CDR2 FQNEAQ come from the germline V gene. Deletions cut 1 base from V and 2 bases from J, with 8 bases between. The CDR3 runs to 14 residues.

This clone has just a few counts. This sequence joins TRBV4-3 and TRBJ2-5; 9 nucleotides agree with TRBD2. Unmatched junction bases numbered 8, after V lost 4 bases and J lost 5 bases. This CDR3 is built from 15 residues. CDR1 and CDR2 from the germline V gene are LGHNA and YSLEER. Here the CDR3 DNA reads TGCGCCAGCAGCCCAGGCGGGGGGGCAGGGGAGACCCAGTACTTC. Protein product: CASSPGGGAGETQYF.

The chain uses TRBV6-1 and TRBJ1-3; maybe TRBD1 (5 bases). With 5 bases removed from V and 3 bases from J, the gap between germline ends came to 11 bases. CDR1 and CDR2 from the germline V gene are MNHNS and SASEGT. The CDR3 has 14 amino acids. This CDR3 is CASSSSGRGNTIYF. For the CDR3, the DNA is TGTGCCAGCAGTTCCTCAGGGCGTGGAAACACCATATATTTT.

This clone was picked up one time. The chain links TRBV7-2 to TRBJ1-1; D remains unclear. Per germline, CDR1 SGHTA and CDR2 FQGNSA. There are 15 residues in the CDR3. The V gene lost 1 base and the J gene lost 0 bases, with 9 bases spanning the gap. This CDR3 reads CASSLVVSMNTEAFF. The CDR3 nucleotides read TGTGCCAGCAGCTTAGTGGTCAGTATGAACACTGAAGCTTTCTTT.

This clone appeared a few times. V and J are TRBV29-1 and TRBJ1-2; no firm D call. In germline, CDR1 is SQVTM, CDR2 ANQGSEA. Trimming took off 7 bases at V and 14 bases at J, with 20 bases between the two ends. The CDR3 is 11 amino acids. DNA of the CDR3: TGCAGCGCCAATTCGATGGGCCTGTGGACCTTC. Encoded protein: CSANSMGLWTF.

The chain has TRBV30 and TRBJ1-1, with 9 bases fitting TRBD1. Per germline, CDR1 GTSNPN and CDR2 SVGIG (reference sequence). CDR3 size: 12 residues. After removal of 1 base from V and 8 bases from J, the junction contained 2 bases not matched to a gene. The CDR3, as DNA: TGTGCCTGGAGTGGGGGGACAGGGGAAGCTTTCTTT. Amino acids: CAWSGGTGEAFF.

The J gene is TRBJ2-5, the V gene TRBV9, with D possibly being TRBD1 (6 bases). The length of the CDR3 is 14 residues. The V end was cut by 0 bases, the J end by 11 bases, with 17 bases between. Per the germline V gene, CDR1 is SGDLS and CDR2 is YYNGEE. The CDR3 is CASSVGQGLSGQYF. The CDR3 nucleotides read TGTGCCAGCAGCGTAGGGCAGGGGCTTTCCGGGCAGTACTTC.

V usage is TRBV9 and J usage is TRBJ2-3; no reliable D call. This CDR3 is built from 14 residues. Germline values: CDR1 SGDLS, CDR2 YYNGEE. V lost 2 bases and J 5 bases, leaving 12 bases between the germline ends. The CDR3 nucleotides read TGTGCCAGCAGCGTGGGCACCCTTTTAGATACGCAGTATTTT. Translated, it gives CASSVGTLLDTQYF.

The V call is TRBV7-9, the J call TRBJ1-2; 9 nucleotides align to TRBD1. After removal of 2 bases from V and 5 bases from J, the junction contained 15 bases not matched to a gene. CDR1 and CDR2 from the germline V gene are SEHNR and FQNEAQ (reference sequence). The CDR3 is 18 amino acids. CDR3 loop: CASSLRRGQGSLGYGYTF. CDR3 in DNA: TGTGCCAGCAGCTTAAGACGGGGACAGGGTAGCTTGGGGTATGGCTACACCTTC.

This clone occurred a few times. This rearrangement joins TRBV5-6 to TRBJ1-4; TRBD1 matches 9 bases. V shed 4 bases and J 3 bases; nucleotides not matched to a gene: 7. The CDR3 sequence is 16 residues long. Germline V gives CDR1 SGHDT, CDR2 YYEEEE. The CDR3 DNA sequence: TGTGCCAGCAGCGTAGTCCGGGACAGGGCTAATGAAAAACTGTTTTTT. This codes for CASSVVRDRANEKLFF.

This clone was counted only a few times. The CDR3 loop reads CASSGTVGVFTEAFF. Here the CDR3 DNA reads TGTGCCAGCAGTGGGACGGTCGGGGTTTTCACTGAAGCTTTCTTT. This sequence joins TRBV6-1 and TRBJ1-1; unclear D gene. V lost 4 bases, J lost 4 bases, and 16 bases lay in between. Germline V CDR1 and CDR2: MNHNS, SASEGT. This CDR3 contains 15 residues.

This chain links TRBV13 with TRBJ1-3; D is unresolved. Trimming took 5 bases from V and 6 from J, leaving 8 bases between them. From germline, CDR1 is PRHDT and CDR2 FYEKMQ (reference sequence). The CDR3 extends over 12 amino acids. The CDR3 DNA reads as TGTGCCAGCAGCCTCCGGGAAAACACCATATATTTT. The encoded protein is CASSLRENTIYF. The full variable domain, rest sourced from reference TRBV13 and TRBJ1-3, is AAGVIQSPRHLIKEKRETATLKCYPIPRHDTVYWYQQGPGQDPQFLISFYEKMQSDKGSIPDRFSAQQFSDYHSELNMSSLELGDSALYFCASSLRENTIYFGEGSWLTVV.

In regard to this clone: The final CDR3 position lacks the conserved phenylalanine or tryptophan, pointing to a likely read error. This chain links TRBV9 with TRBJ1-2; 9 positions match TRBD1. Germline assignment: CDR1 SGDLS and CDR2 YYNGEE. The CDR3 is 15 residues long. The J segment lost 5 bases and the V segment lost 3 bases, leaving 8 bases of the junction unmatched. The CDR3 nucleotides are TGTGCCAGCAGCGGACAGGGGGTTTATGGGTATGGCTACACCCTC. This gives the protein CASSGQGVYGYGYTL.